This record covers a single TCR beta chain. Antigen unknown. The sample is drawn from a study of monozygotic twins with inflammatory bowel disease. General study points: IBD patients displayed reduced TCRbeta diversity (inverse Simpson) when set against healthy co-twins.

This CDR3 contains 16 residues. Germline lookup yields CDR1 LNHDA and CDR2 SQIVND (reference sequence). Researchers used template switching to add UMIs featuring a 6-nucleotide sample barcode. TCRdb re-called the 5' RACE reads; one entry per CDR3 protein, DNA not given. The sample includes around 97,000 distinct CDR3 sequences. The TCR comes from a human donor with ulcerative colitis or Crohn's disease, or a healthy co-twin of an affected twin (not recorded which). The sample consisted of blood. The chain carries TRBV19 and TRBJ2-5; absent DNA, TCRdb's TRBD1 call cannot be checked. The CDR3 is CASSIMGQGAGETQYF.